Listed below are T cell receptor beta chains from one sample, sequenced in a study of response to subunit inactivated influenza vaccine. In TCRdb, the RT-PCR reads were re-called with MiXCR into one record per CDR3 protein. The table has roughly 760,000 distinct CDR3 sequences, around 21% seen once; the top ten hold 9.5% to 13%. The sample in question was PBMCs from blood, obtained less than 6 days after vaccination. The source of these receptors is a man aged 50 or older who received an inactivated influenza vaccine. Both conserved end residues are part of each CDR3. D genes are given only for firm matches. Expanded clones get a size class; other rows say once, few or many, or leave the size out.

v_call: TRBV12-5
j_call: TRBJ2-1
clone_size: -
d_call: -
cdr3_aa: CASGLGPTKLNNEQFF
cdr3_nt: TGTGCTAGTGGATTGGGGCCAACGAAACTAAACAATGAGCAGTTCTTC

v_call: TRBV3-1
j_call: TRBJ2-1
clone_size: -
d_call: -
cdr3_aa: CASIAGTSSYNEQFF
cdr3_nt: TGTGCCAGCATCGCTGGAACCAGCTCCTACAATGAGCAGTTCTTC

v_call: TRBV7-9
j_call: TRBJ2-4
clone_size: -
d_call: -
cdr3_aa: CASSLASGYKNIQYF
cdr3_nt: TGTGCCAGCAGCTTAGCTTCAGGTTACAAAAACATTCAGTACTTC

v_call: TRBV12-3/TRBV12-4
j_call: TRBJ2-5
clone_size: many
d_call: -
cdr3_aa: CASSSGSRKTQYF
cdr3_nt: TGTGCCAGCAGTTCGGGCAGCCGGAAGACCCAGTACTTC

v_call: TRBV7-2
j_call: TRBJ2-7
clone_size: many
d_call: TRBD2
cdr3_aa: CASSKREGGEQYF
cdr3_nt: TGTGCCAGCAGCAAGCGGGAAGGAGGCGAGCAGTACTTC

v_call: TRBV2
j_call: TRBJ1-6
clone_size: few
d_call: TRBD1
cdr3_aa: CASSSGQGFSPLHF
cdr3_nt: TGTGCCAGCAGTTCGGGACAGGGTTTCTCACCCCTCCACTTT

v_call: TRBV6-1
j_call: TRBJ2-7
clone_size: -
d_call: -
cdr3_aa: CASSEQDSYEQYF
cdr3_nt: TGTGCCAGCAGTGAACAGGACAGCTACGAGCAGTACTTC

v_call: TRBV28
j_call: TRBJ2-7
clone_size: -
d_call: -
cdr3_aa: CASRGEGRLEQYF
cdr3_nt: TGTGCCAGCCGGGGAGAGGGCCGCCTCGAGCAGTACTTC

v_call: TRBV7-9
j_call: TRBJ2-5
clone_size: -
d_call: -
cdr3_aa: CASSLLSGYQETQYF
cdr3_nt: TGTGCCAGCAGCTTACTTTCTGGGTACCAAGAGACCCAGTACTTC

v_call: TRBV7-9
j_call: TRBJ2-7
clone_size: -
d_call: -
cdr3_aa: CATSLGGRDEQYF
cdr3_nt: TGTGCCACCAGCCTAGGGGGGCGCGACGAGCAGTACTTC

v_call: TRBV7-6
j_call: TRBJ2-3
clone_size: many
d_call: -
cdr3_aa: CASSLWGFPPYF
cdr3_nt: TGTGCCAGCAGCTTATGGGGCTTCCCCCCGTATTTT

v_call: TRBV6-5
j_call: TRBJ2-7
clone_size: few
d_call: -
cdr3_aa: CASSYTGTRGGQYF
cdr3_nt: TGTGCCAGCAGTTACACCGGGACGCGGGGCGGGCAGTACTTC

v_call: TRBV7-2
j_call: TRBJ2-1
clone_size: few
d_call: -
cdr3_aa: CASSAHREVEQFF
cdr3_nt: TGTGCCAGCAGCGCCCACAGGGAGGTTGAGCAGTTCTTC

v_call: TRBV9
j_call: TRBJ2-2
clone_size: -
d_call: TRBD1
cdr3_aa: CASSARGQANTGELFF
cdr3_nt: TGTGCCAGCAGCGCCCGAGGACAGGCGAACACCGGGGAGCTGTTTTTT

v_call: TRBV6-5
j_call: TRBJ1-1
clone_size: -
d_call: -
cdr3_aa: CASSYSVRVNTEAFF
cdr3_nt: TGTGCCAGCAGTTACTCGGTCAGGGTGAACACTGAAGCTTTCTTT

v_call: TRBV5-4
j_call: TRBJ2-5
clone_size: -
d_call: -
cdr3_aa: CASSLIHKRNQETQYF
cdr3_nt: TGTGCCAGCAGCTTGATTCACAAGCGGAACCAAGAGACCCAGTACTTC

v_call: TRBV10-3
j_call: TRBJ1-1
clone_size: -
d_call: TRBD1
cdr3_aa: CAISEVTGGYTEAFF
cdr3_nt: TGTGCCATCAGTGAGGTGACAGGGGGATACACTGAAGCTTTCTTT

v_call: TRBV4-3
j_call: TRBJ2-2
clone_size: -
d_call: -
cdr3_aa: CASSQDLGRVTGELFF
cdr3_nt: TGCGCCAGCAGCCAAGATCTCGGCAGGGTCACCGGGGAGCTGTTTTTT